This T cell receptor (beta chain) was obtained from a study of blood T cell repertoires in COVID-19. On the study more broadly: COVID-19 samples from acute and convalescent phases originated in the United States, Italy and Spain.

This clone has just one count. Sequenced by immunoSEQ multiplex PCR; TCRdb stores in-frame clones only, minus some. The sample lists approximately 220,000 clones, approximately 80% occurring once. Individuals aged 18 to 89 years were recruited from roughly 22 US areas. Sequences were obtained from PBMCs or T cells enriched from blood (not recorded which). This receptor was identified in a woman aged 40 to 50 with acute COVID-19.

CDR3 residues: CASSARDRDGNTIYF. CDR3 DNA sequence: TGTGCCAGCAGTGCCCGGGACAGGGATGGAAACACCATATATTTT. J is TRBJ1-3 and V is TRBV25-1; 9 nucleotides line up with TRBD1. CDR3 length equals 15 residues. Losses at the gene ends were 4 bases for V and 3 bases for J; bases not matched to a gene: 4. CDR1 is MGHDK, CDR2 SYGVNS, per germline. Looking up the rest from reference TRBV25-1 and TRBJ1-3 gives the full variable domain: EADIYQTPRYLVIGTGKKITLECSQTMGHDKMYWYQQDPGMELHLIHYSYGVNSTEKGDLSSESTVSRIRTEHFPLTLESARPSHTSQYLCASSARDRDGNTIYFGEGSWLTVV.